The 32 T cell receptor beta chains below all came from one sample that was sequenced in a study of low-dose radiotherapy and immunotherapy resistance in tumors. TRAV- and TRBV-specific primers were used for first-strand cDNA, which covered alpha and beta chains. TCR amplification used roughly 20 PCR cycles, a constant-region primer and a V-primer adapter. Each CDR3 protein gets one entry after TCRdb re-called the reads with MiXCR. This table holds thousands of distinct CDR3 sequences, over 60% found once. Receptor source: a human donor with advanced metastatic prostate, ovarian, gallbladder or colorectal cancer (not recorded which). This table probably holds off-target reads from a library built for another chain.

This sequence joins TRBV6-4 and TRBJ2-1; 11 bases are shared with TRBD2. J was trimmed by 6 bases and V by 0 bases; bases with no gene match: 1. From germline, CDR1 is MRHNA and CDR2 SNTAGT. The CDR3 runs to 15 residues. The CDR3 region has the DNA TGTGCCAGCAGTGACTCTAGCGGGGGGGCCAATGAGCAGTTCTTC. Amino acid sequence: CASSDSSGGANEQFF.

This chain connects TRBV7-2 to TRBJ2-3, with D uncertain. This CDR3 is built from 13 residues. V was trimmed by 5 bases and J by 4 bases, leaving 10 bases between them. Germline-derived CDR1 and CDR2 are SGHTA and FQGNSA. CDR3 nucleotides: TGTGCCAGCAGCGTCGCTGGGGCAGATACGCAGTATTTT. Its protein product is CASSVAGADTQYF.

This chain links TRBV6-6 with TRBJ2-2; perhaps D is TRBD1 or TRBD2 (5 bases each). The CDR3 length is 14 residues. V lost 2 bases and J lost 1, with 5 bases in between. The germline CDR1 and CDR2 sequences are MNHNY and SVGAGI (reference sequence). CDR3 DNA sequence: TGTGCCAGCAGTTACGGGGGGAACACCGGGGAGCTGTTTTTT. Translated, it gives CASSYGGNTGELFF.

This clonotype has just one count. Here the CDR3 DNA reads TGTGCCAGCAGTTTACCGCAGGGGGATGAAAAACTGTTTTTT. Translation gives CASSLPQGDEKLFF. The chain employs TRBV28 and TRBJ1-4; 7 positions agree with TRBD1. There are 14 residues in the CDR3. Trimming took 2 bases from V and 6 from J; bases not matched to a gene: 3. Germline V gene lookup returns CDR1 MDHEN and CDR2 SYDVKM.

The V call is TRBV18, the J call TRBJ1-4, with D tentatively TRBD1 (6 bases). V was pared by 3 bases and J by 4 bases, with 12 bases between. The length of the CDR3 is 15 residues. Germline CDR1 is KGHSH and CDR2 is LQKENI. The CDR3 DNA reads TGTGCCAGCTCACCCCGGGACACCGATAATGAAAAACTGTTTTTT. It translates to CASSPRDTDNEKLFF.

J is TRBJ2-2 and V is TRBV5-4, with D hard to call. This CDR3 region has 14 residues. V gave up 1 base and J gave up 6 bases, with 10 bases separating them. From germline, CDR1 is SGHNT and CDR2 YYREEE (reference sequence). CDR3 DNA: TGTGCCAGCAGCTTGTCTGTTCTGTCCGGGGAGCTGTTTTTT. Residues: CASSLSVLSGELFF.

The V and J genes are TRBV28 and TRBJ1-4; tentative D call: TRBD1 (5 bases). CDR1 and CDR2 (germline): MDHEN, SYDVKM. V lost 4 bases and J 6 bases, leaving 15 bases between the germline ends. The CDR3 has 15 residues. CDR3 protein: CASSSLGTRYEKLFF. In DNA form, the CDR3 reads TGTGCCAGCAGTTCTTTAGGGACCCGCTATGAAAAACTGTTTTTT. Combining the CDR3 with reference TRBV28 and TRBJ1-4 gives the whole variable domain DVKVTQSSRYLVKRTGEKVFLECVQDMDHENMFWYRQDPGLGLRLIYFSYDVKMKEKGDIPEGYSVSREKKERFSLILESASTNQTSMYLCASSSLGTRYEKLFFGSGTQLSVL.

The rearrangement uses TRBV12-3 or TRBV12-4 and TRBJ1-1; D is uncertain. The CDR3 contains 14 residues. The ends were cut back, 0 bases at V and 1 base at J, with 6 bases in the middle. The CDR3 loop is CASSLAPQNTEAFF. The CDR3 DNA reads as TGTGCCAGCAGTTTAGCGCCGCAGAACACTGAAGCTTTCTTT.

A few counts support this clonotype. This chain connects TRBV28 to TRBJ2-7; D unresolved. Germline V gives CDR1 MDHEN, CDR2 SYDVKM. The CDR3 has 14 amino acids. Trimming cost V 3 bases and J 3 bases, with 12 bases left between them. The CDR3, as DNA: TGTGCCAGCAGTTTGAGACGGGCCGGCTACGAGCAGTACTTC. As protein: CASSLRRAGYEQYF.

The chain links TRBV28 to TRBJ2-5; D is uncertain. Germline V lookup: CDR1 MDHEN, CDR2 SYDVKM. With 7 bases removed from V and 5 bases from J, the gap between germline ends came to 20 bases. The CDR3 length is 15 residues. DNA of the CDR3: TGTGCCAGCACTCTGTCGGCGGCGGCCCGGGAGACCCAGTACTTC. Protein: CASTLSAAARETQYF.

The gene calls are TRBV5-6 and TRBJ2-3; D is ambiguous. CDR3 length: 12 residues. Trimming removed 0 bases from V and 4 bases from J, with 3 bases in between. Germline loops: CDR1 SGHDT, CDR2 YYEEEE. The CDR3 DNA follows: TGTGCCAGCAGCTTGGCGGCAGATACGCAGTATTTT. Protein sequence: CASSLAADTQYF.

The chain is built from TRBV12-3 or TRBV12-4 and TRBJ1-5; no clear D gene. The CDR3 has 14 residues. V shed 3 bases and J shed 2 bases, with 8 bases lying between them. CDR3 coding DNA: TGTGCCAGCAGTTTCTCTACGGGCAATCAGCCCCAGCATTTT. Amino acids: CASSFSTGNQPQHF.

V and J are TRBV28 and TRBJ2-3; TRBD1 is a possible D gene (5 bases). The V end lost 10 bases, the J end lost 2 bases, and 16 bases lay between the germline ends. This CDR3 spans 14 amino acids. Germline V CDR1 and CDR2: MDHEN, SYDVKM. CDR3 region: CANSLDSYTDTQYF. For the CDR3, the DNA is TGTGCCAACAGCTTAGACAGTTACACAGATACGCAGTATTTT.

The chain employs TRBV5-1 and TRBJ1-2; D is perhaps TRBD1 (6 bases). Trimming left V 0 bases short and J 6 bases short, with 15 bases between. This CDR3 is 15 amino acids long. In germline, CDR1 is SGHRS, CDR2 YFSETQ. Here the CDR3 reads CASSLATGPSDGYTF. CDR3 nucleotides: TGCGCCAGCAGCTTGGCGACAGGCCCCTCGGATGGCTACACCTTC. Using reference TRBV5-1 and TRBJ1-2 for the parts outside the CDR3, the full variable domain is KAGVTQTPRYLIKTRGQQVTLSCSPISGHRSVSWYQQTPGQGLQFLFEYFSETQRNKGNFPGRFSGRQFSNSRSEMNVSTLELGDSALYLCASSLATGPSDGYTFGSGTRLTVV.

The chain has TRBV7-9 and TRBJ2-6; no definite D call. With 6 bases removed from V and 2 bases from J, the gap between germline ends came to 14 bases. CDR3 size: 16 residues. Germline V gene sequence: CDR1 SEHNR, CDR2 FQNEAQ (reference sequence). CDR3 sequence: CASSYVSGTGANVLTF. DNA for the CDR3: TGTGCCAGCAGTTATGTATCGGGTACTGGGGCCAACGTCCTGACTTTC.

CDR3 bases: TGTGCCAGCAGCCATGGGCATAGGAGACCGTATAGCAATCAGCCCCAGCATTTT. Protein: CASSHGHRRPYSNQPQHF. The chain employs TRBV14 and TRBJ1-5; D call uncertain. Trimming shortened V by 3 bases and J by 0 bases, and 18 bases separated the two germline ends. The germline V gene has CDR1 SGHDN and CDR2 FVKESK. The CDR3 runs 18 residues.

The V call is TRBV29-1, the J call TRBJ2-7; D remains ambiguous. In germline, CDR1 is SQVTM, CDR2 ANQGSEA. V dropped 4 bases and J dropped 6 bases, with 13 bases sitting between them. The CDR3 has 12 amino acids. The chain's CDR3 is CSVGSLRSEQYF. The CDR3 region has the DNA TGCAGCGTTGGAAGTTTGCGGTCCGAGCAGTACTTC.

V and J are TRBV29-1 and TRBJ2-5, with TRBD1 matching over 7 bases. V dropped 6 bases and J dropped 6; count of bases not matched to a gene: 7. CDR3 length equals 12 residues. CDR1 SQVTM and CDR2 ANQGSEA come from the germline V gene. The CDR3 loop reads CSVVRDRQTQYF. The CDR3 DNA reads as TGCAGCGTCGTCCGGGACAGACAGACCCAGTACTTC.

The chain joins TRBV28 to TRBJ2-7; the D gene is possibly TRBD1 (5 bases). Looked up from germline, CDR1 is MDHEN and CDR2 is SYDVKM. This CDR3 contains 13 residues. V was pared by 5 bases and J by 7 bases, with 15 bases between. The CDR3 nucleotides read TGTGCCAGCAGTCCAGGGTCGTGGGGAGAGCAGTACTTC. Its translation: CASSPGSWGEQYF.

V is TRBV4-2 and J is TRBJ2-3; D not resolved. The CDR3 length is 16 residues. Germline CDR1 LGHNA, CDR2 YNFKEQ. V lost 0 bases and J 0 bases, leaving 10 bases between the germline ends. The CDR3 region is CASSQELRYSTDTQYF. CDR3 nucleotide sequence: TGTGCCAGCAGCCAAGAACTACGGTATAGCACAGATACGCAGTATTTT.

This chain joins TRBV6-6 and TRBJ1-2; D is unclear. The CDR3 extends over 14 amino acids. Trimming took off 6 bases at V and 0 bases at J, with 11 bases between the two ends. From germline, CDR1 is MNHNY and CDR2 SVGAGI (reference sequence). The CDR3 DNA reads TGTGCCAGCAGAATAATGGTTACTAACTATGGCTACACCTTC. Protein: CASRIMVTNYGYTF.

This chain links TRBV6-2 or TRBV6-3 with TRBJ1-5; 7 positions agree with TRBD1. The V and J ends lost 2 bases and 1 base, in that order; junction bases with no gene match: 2. This CDR3 contains 15 residues. Germline CDR1 and CDR2: MNHEY and SVGEGT. CDR3 protein: CASSYAGQSNQPQHF. CDR3 DNA sequence: TGTGCCAGCAGTTACGCGGGACAGAGCAATCAGCCCCAGCATTTT.

V is TRBV12-3 or TRBV12-4 and J is TRBJ2-1; 12 positions match TRBD2. The V and J ends lost 6 bases and 3 bases, in that order; junction bases with no gene match: 3. The CDR3 is 15 residues long. CDR3 DNA sequence: TGTGCCAGCAGGTTACTAGCGGGAGGCTACAATGAGCAGTTCTTC. This gives the protein CASRLLAGGYNEQFF.

V usage is TRBV20-1 and J usage is TRBJ1-6, with unresolved D. There are 16 residues in the CDR3. V was trimmed by 6 bases and J by 2 bases, leaving 17 bases between them. Looked up from germline, CDR1 is DFQATT and CDR2 is SNEGSKA (reference sequence). CDR3 amino acids: CSARLLGGTYNSPLHF. CDR3 sequence (DNA): TGCAGTGCCAGGCTCTTGGGCGGGACCTATAATTCACCCCTCCACTTT.

V gene TRBV24-1 combines with J gene TRBJ2-7, with 7 positions matching TRBD1. Germline assignment: CDR1 KGHDR and CDR2 SFDVKD. Germline trimming cut 9 bases from V and 1 base from J; bases unmatched to any gene: 11. The CDR3 spans 15 residues. The DNA for the CDR3 is TGTGCCACCCGCGACAGGGTTTCCCTGTCCTACGAGCAGTACTTC. Its protein product is CATRDRVSLSYEQYF.

The genes are TRBV28 and TRBJ1-6, with a weak D call TRBD1 (5 bases). The germline V gene has CDR1 MDHEN and CDR2 SYDVKM. Deletions cut 2 bases from V and 9 bases from J, with 14 bases between. This CDR3 comprises 15 residues. The CDR3 sequence: CASSLRDRGGSPLHF. The CDR3 DNA sequence: TGTGCCAGCAGTTTACGGGACCGCGGCGGTTCACCCCTCCACTTT.

The chain recombines TRBV28 with TRBJ2-1, with TRBD2 matching 9 bases. This CDR3 has 15 residues. Germline lookup yields CDR1 MDHEN and CDR2 SYDVKM. V was pared by 2 bases and J by 6 bases, with 5 bases of the junction left unmatched. The CDR3 coding sequence is TGTGCCAGCAGTTTAGGTAGCGGGGGCCGCAATGAGCAGTTCTTC. As protein: CASSLGSGGRNEQFF.

J is TRBJ1-4 and V is TRBV7-2; D may be TRBD1 (5 bases). Germline CDR1 SGHTA, CDR2 FQGNSA. The length of the CDR3 is 16 residues. Deletions cut 5 bases from V and 5 bases from J, with 18 bases between. CDR3 protein: CASSVKIGAQNEKLFF. The DNA for the CDR3 is TGTGCCAGCAGCGTAAAAATCGGGGCCCAAAATGAAAAACTGTTTTTT.

CDR3 loop: CASRPTDRGSNQPQHF. The CDR3 DNA sequence: TGTGCCAGCAGGCCCACGGACAGGGGGAGCAATCAGCCCCAGCATTTT. The chain carries TRBV28 and TRBJ1-5, with 10 positions matching TRBD1. The germline V gene has CDR1 MDHEN and CDR2 SYDVKM. V trimming: 6 bases; J trimming: 1 base; junction bases outside the gene matches: 6. CDR3 length: 16 amino acids.

The chain joins TRBV28 to TRBJ2-3, with a possible D match to TRBD2 (6 bases). The germline V gene has CDR1 MDHEN and CDR2 SYDVKM. This CDR3 comprises 16 residues. V was shortened by 6 bases and J by 0 bases, with 16 bases between the two germline ends. CDR3 nucleotide sequence: TGTGCCAGCAGCCGAAAAGGACTAAGTAGCACAGATACGCAGTATTTT. Encoded protein: CASSRKGLSSTDTQYF. The whole variable domain, filled in from reference TRBV28 and TRBJ2-3, reads DVKVTQSSRYLVKRTGEKVFLECVQDMDHENMFWYRQDPGLGLRLIYFSYDVKMKEKGDIPEGYSVSREKKERFSLILESASTNQTSMYLCASSRKGLSSTDTQYFGPGTRLTVL.

This chain links TRBV3-1 with TRBJ2-3; 7 nucleotides align to TRBD2. V was pared by 5 bases and J by 7 bases, with 12 bases of the junction left unmatched. The CDR3 has 15 residues. Germline loops: CDR1 LGHDT, CDR2 YNNKEL (reference sequence). The CDR3 spells CASSWDYRSVNTQYF. The CDR3, as DNA: TGTGCCAGCAGCTGGGACTACCGGTCGGTAAATACGCAGTATTTT.

J is TRBJ1-1 and V is TRBV18; perhaps TRBD1 as D (6 bases). The length of the CDR3 is 15 residues. Between the trimmed V and J ends, which lost 2 bases and 6 bases, there was a span of 16 bases. Germline lookup yields CDR1 KGHSH and CDR2 LQKENI. The CDR3, as DNA: TGTGCCAGCTCACCAGGACGACAGGAAATCGCTGAAGCTTTCTTT. It translates to CASSPGRQEIAEAFF.